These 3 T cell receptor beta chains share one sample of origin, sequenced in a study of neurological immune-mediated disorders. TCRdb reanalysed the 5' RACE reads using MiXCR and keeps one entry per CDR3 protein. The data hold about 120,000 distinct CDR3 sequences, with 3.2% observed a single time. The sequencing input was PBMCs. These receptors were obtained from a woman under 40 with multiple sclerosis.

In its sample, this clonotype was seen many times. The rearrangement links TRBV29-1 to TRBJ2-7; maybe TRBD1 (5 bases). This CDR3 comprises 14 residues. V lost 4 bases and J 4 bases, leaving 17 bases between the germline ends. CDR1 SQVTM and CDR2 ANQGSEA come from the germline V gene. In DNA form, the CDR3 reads TGCAGCGTTGCTACTAACCAGGGTGGGTACGAGCAGTACTTC. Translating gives CSVATNQGGYEQYF.

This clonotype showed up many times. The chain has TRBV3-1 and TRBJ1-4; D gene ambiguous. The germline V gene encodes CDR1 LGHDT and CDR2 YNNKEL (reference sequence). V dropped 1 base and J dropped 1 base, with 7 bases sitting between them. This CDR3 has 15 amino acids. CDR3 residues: CASSQATGTNEKLFF. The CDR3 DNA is TGTGCCAGCAGCCAAGCAACGGGAACTAATGAAAAACTGTTTTTT. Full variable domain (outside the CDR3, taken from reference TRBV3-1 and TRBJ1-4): DTAVSQTPKYLVTQMGNDKSIKCEQNLGHDTMYWYKQDSKKFLKIMFSYNNKELIINETVPNRFSPKSPDKAHLNLHINSLELGDSAVYFCASSQATGTNEKLFFGSGTQLSVL.

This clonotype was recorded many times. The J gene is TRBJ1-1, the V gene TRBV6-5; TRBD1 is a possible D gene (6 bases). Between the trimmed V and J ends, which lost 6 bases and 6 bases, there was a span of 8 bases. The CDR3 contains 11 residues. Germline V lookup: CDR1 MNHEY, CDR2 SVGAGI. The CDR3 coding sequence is TGTGCCAGCAGCCGGGGGCCTGAAGCTTTCTTT. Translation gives CASSRGPEAFF.